This T cell receptor beta chain derives from a study of identical twins. Regarding the study as a whole: In drawing conclusions, the study used cross-sectional statistical analysis and did not follow the same donors. Low generation probability was overrepresented in out-of-frame alpha sequences shared by twins.

Unique molecular identifiers were present on cDNA, and template switching added a universal primer site. A single record per CDR3 protein comes from TCRdb applying MiXCR to the 5' RACE reads. The repertoire holds 250,000 to 300,000 distinct CDR3 sequences, about 8.9% seen once, with around 3% in the top ten. Notes on this clonotype: Its antigen is undetermined.

These data also formed part of another study, on yellow fever vaccine responses in identical twins.

The origin of this receptor is a woman in her late teens or twenties in good health. Sequencing was performed on CD8+ T cells sorted from blood.

In DNA, the CDR3 is TGCAGTGCACGGACAGGGGAAGAGACCCAGTACTTC. Amino acid sequence: CSARTGEETQYF. The chain joins TRBV20-1 to TRBJ2-5, with 9 bases matching TRBD1. The CDR3 consists of 12 residues. After removal of 6 bases from V and 3 bases from J, the junction contained 2 bases not matched to a gene. CDR1 is DFQATT, CDR2 SNEGSKA, per germline (reference sequence).